This record covers a single T cell receptor beta chain. No cognate antigen has been identified for it. Base qualities are not recorded, but no much larger clone differs from it by a single base. These data are taken from a study of cytomegalovirus exposure and HLA in healthy donors (TCRdb year 2017). A note on the overall study: The 650 to 750 repertoires of the first cohort and the roughly 120 validation repertoires were produced on the same platform, according to a later analysis. The study was designed to test whether signatures of past pathogen exposure could be identified by cataloging public T cell receptors. A separate validation cohort of over 95 different subjects was used in addition to the roughly 620-subject first cohort. The study combined high-throughput TCR immunosequencing, statistical association of individual TCRs with disease status, and machine learning to predict cytomegalovirus infection status.

The germline V gene encodes CDR1 MNHNY and CDR2 SVGAGI (reference sequence). Germline trimming amounts to 4 bases on V and 5 bases on J, with 6 as the count of junction bases outside the gene matches. From the cysteine through the phenylalanine, the CDR3 covers 15 amino acids. The entry retains the CDR3 DNA only, 45 bases that are in frame from base 1. The library was made by the immunoSEQ multiplex PCR assay. Per the authors' processing: A statistical classification framework was developed to diagnose cytomegalovirus status using the catalog of TCR beta chain sequences. The table was pulled from immuneACCESS by TCRdb, which kept in-frame rearrangements only. Such tables lose some clones; where checked, under half of the loss comes from unresolved V genes, and the rest has no known cause. V, J and clone size are taken as reported in that table, and D and trimming were inferred from the DNA itself. For this sample there are 65,000 to 90,000 clones; around 90% appear just once. Of the sample, 3.5% to 4% is held by the ten largest clones.

Study-level results and caveats: Of the cluster scores, 90% to 95% were above 0 in a later analysis, which found that TCRs clustered in the first cohort also tended to co-occur in the 120 validation repertoires. Across donors, most TCR sequences were observed very rarely, whereas some public TCRs were present in many individuals. The classifier was reported to diagnose cytomegalovirus status with high specificity and sensitivity in both the original and validation cohorts. In vitro tests confirmed that a few of the cytomegalovirus-associated TCR beta chains recognize cytomegalovirus antigens. The authors suggested that the approach could potentially be extended to other disease states and immunological phenotypes. A later analysis lacked HLA typing for the validation cohort, so it scored co-occurrence in that cohort across all 120 or so repertoires. A total of roughly 160 TCR beta chains were listed by the study as associated with cytomegalovirus.

The donors belonged to the validation cohort of over a hundred subjects, which was separate from the approximately 680-subject first cohort. The sequence is built from TRBV6-6 and TRBJ1-5, and TRBD1 matches 9 of the central bases. The sequenced sample was PBMCs. This TCR came from a woman in her late teens or twenties in good health and CMV-seropositive. This receptor has the CDR3 CASSSPDRGDQPQHF. The DNA reads TGTGCCAGCAGTTCCCCGGACAGGGGAGATCAGCCCCAGCATTTT.